This T cell receptor beta chain was found in a study of blood T cell repertoires in COVID-19. Overall study: Specimens from acute and convalescent COVID-19 originated in the United States, Italy and Spain. Nucleic acid was either cDNA or gDNA, and it came from T cells, B-cell-depleted T cells, or PBMCs.

The CDR3 covers 17 residues. Methods used by the authors: Amplification of reference gene primers provided the estimated nucleated cell counts. Clones were read by immunoSEQ multiplex PCR, and TCRdb kept only the in-frame ones, dropping some. V, J and clone size reflect that table, while D and trimming were determined from the DNA. This table holds 150,000 to 180,000 clones, under 85% found once. What was sequenced was peripheral blood. The clonotype comes from a woman older than 75 with acute or convalescent COVID-19. V gene TRBV12-2 combines with J gene TRBJ1-5; the DNA was not compared with TRBD1, the D call given in the table. TRBV12-2 corresponds to a pseudogene. CDR3 residues: CASRFRTVQRCNQPQHF. The CDR3 DNA reads as TGTGCAAGTCGTTTCCGGACAGTCCAGAGGTGCAATCAGCCCCAGCATTTT.